This TCR beta chain originates from a study of shared clonotypes between healthy human individuals. Overall study context: Researchers assigned three CD4 naive, three CD4 memory, two CD8 naive and one CD8 memory plate to each donor.

CDR1 is MNHNS, CDR2 SASEGT, per germline. The CDR3 is 14 residues long. The V end lost 3 bases, the J end lost 2 bases, and 10 bases lay between the germline ends. Turning to this clone: Its antigen is undetermined.

Profiled with immunoSEQ multiplex PCR; TCRdb holds only in-frame clones, not every one. Seen here are 2,500,000 or so clones, more than 90% observed once, and the top ten hold around 0.15%. Regarding the study as a whole: Clonotypes that were shared across several donors made up around 5% of naive CD4 clonotypes.

There were no recent acute infections or vaccinations among the donors, who were healthy HIV-negative adults. It was into CD45RA+ naive and CD45RA-negative memory subsets that the CD4+ cells were split. This sequence originates from a man between 18 and 35 years old in good health. The chain has TRBV6-1 and TRBJ1-1; D is unresolved. Material: naive CD4+ T cells sorted from blood. Stated subset: CD45RA+ positively selected. This chain's CDR3 is CASSDGILNTEAFF. The DNA of the CDR3 is TGTGCCAGCAGTGACGGGATTCTCAACACTGAAGCTTTCTTT.